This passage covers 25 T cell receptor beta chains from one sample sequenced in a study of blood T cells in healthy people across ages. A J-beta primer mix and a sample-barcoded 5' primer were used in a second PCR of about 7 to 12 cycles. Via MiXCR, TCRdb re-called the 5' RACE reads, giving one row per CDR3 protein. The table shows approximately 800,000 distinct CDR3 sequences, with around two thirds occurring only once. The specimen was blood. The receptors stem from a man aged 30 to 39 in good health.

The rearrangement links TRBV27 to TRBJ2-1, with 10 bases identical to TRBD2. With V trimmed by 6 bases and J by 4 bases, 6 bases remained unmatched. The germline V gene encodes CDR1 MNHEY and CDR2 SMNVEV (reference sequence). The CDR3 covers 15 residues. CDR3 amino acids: CASSQAGGRYNEQFF. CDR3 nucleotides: TGTGCCAGCAGCCAAGCGGGGGGGCGGTACAATGAGCAGTTCTTC.

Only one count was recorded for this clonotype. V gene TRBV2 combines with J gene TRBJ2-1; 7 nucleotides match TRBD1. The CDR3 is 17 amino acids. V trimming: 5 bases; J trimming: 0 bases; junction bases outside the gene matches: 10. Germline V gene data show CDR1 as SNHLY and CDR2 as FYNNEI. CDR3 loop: CASSITGAIRSYNEQFF. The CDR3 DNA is TGTGCCAGCAGTATTACAGGGGCTATCCGCTCCTACAATGAGCAGTTCTTC.

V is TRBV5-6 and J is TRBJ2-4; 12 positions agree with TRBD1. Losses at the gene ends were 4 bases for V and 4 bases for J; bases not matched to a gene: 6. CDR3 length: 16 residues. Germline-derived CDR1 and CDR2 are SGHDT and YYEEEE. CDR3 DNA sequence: TGTGCCAGCAGCATCCGGGACAGGGGGCTGAAAAACATTCAGTACTTC. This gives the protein CASSIRDRGLKNIQYF. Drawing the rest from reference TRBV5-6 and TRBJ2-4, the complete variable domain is DAGVTQSPTHLIKTRGQQVTLRCSPKSGHDTVSWYQQALGQGPQFIFQYYEEEERQRGNFPDRFSGHQFPNYSSELNVNALLLGDSALYLCASSIRDRGLKNIQYFGAGTRLSVL.

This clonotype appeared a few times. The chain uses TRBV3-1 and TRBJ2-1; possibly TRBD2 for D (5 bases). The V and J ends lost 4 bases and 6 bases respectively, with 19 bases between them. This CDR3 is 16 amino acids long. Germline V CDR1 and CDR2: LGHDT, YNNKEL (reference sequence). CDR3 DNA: TGTGCCAGCAGCCCCTTCGGGGTCGGTGGAGGCAATGAGCAGTTCTTC. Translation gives CASSPFGVGGGNEQFF.

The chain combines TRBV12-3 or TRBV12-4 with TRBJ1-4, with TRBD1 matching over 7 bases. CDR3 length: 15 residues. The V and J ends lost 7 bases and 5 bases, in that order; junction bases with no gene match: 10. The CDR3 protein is CASTPTDRKNEKLFF. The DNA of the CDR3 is TGTGCCAGCACCCCTACGGACAGGAAAAATGAAAAACTGTTTTTT.

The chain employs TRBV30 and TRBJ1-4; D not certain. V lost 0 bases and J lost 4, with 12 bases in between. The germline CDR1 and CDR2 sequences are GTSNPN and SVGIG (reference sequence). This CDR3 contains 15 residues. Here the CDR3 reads CAWSVQALINEKLFF. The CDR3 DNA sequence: TGTGCCTGGAGTGTACAAGCGCTGATTAATGAAAAACTGTTTTTT. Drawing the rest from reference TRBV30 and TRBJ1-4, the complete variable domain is SQTIHQWPATLVQPVGSPLSLECTVEGTSNPNLYWYRQAAGRGLQLLFYSVGIGQISSEVPQNLSASRPQDRQFILSSKKLLLSDSGFYLCAWSVQALINEKLFFGSGTQLSVL.

The CDR3 coding sequence is TGCAGTATTGGTGGAGCTGAAGCTTTCTTT. Protein: CSIGGAEAFF. The chain carries TRBV20-1 and TRBJ1-1; unclear D gene. Trimming took off 8 bases at V and 6 bases at J, with 10 bases between the two ends. The length of the CDR3 is 10 residues. Germline lookup yields CDR1 DFQATT and CDR2 SNEGSKA (reference sequence).

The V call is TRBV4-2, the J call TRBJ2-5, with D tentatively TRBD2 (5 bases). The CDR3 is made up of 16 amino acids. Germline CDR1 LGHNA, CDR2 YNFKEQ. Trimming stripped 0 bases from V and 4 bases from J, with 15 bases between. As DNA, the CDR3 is TGTGCCAGCAGCCAAGATCCAGGACTCGAGGGAGAGACCCAGTACTTC. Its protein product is CASSQDPGLEGETQYF.

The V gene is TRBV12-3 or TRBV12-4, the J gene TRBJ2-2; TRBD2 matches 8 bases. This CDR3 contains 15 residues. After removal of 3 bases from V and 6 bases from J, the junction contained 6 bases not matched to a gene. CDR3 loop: CASSLISGGPGELFF. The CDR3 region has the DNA TGTGCCAGCAGTTTGATAAGCGGGGGTCCCGGGGAGCTGTTTTTT.

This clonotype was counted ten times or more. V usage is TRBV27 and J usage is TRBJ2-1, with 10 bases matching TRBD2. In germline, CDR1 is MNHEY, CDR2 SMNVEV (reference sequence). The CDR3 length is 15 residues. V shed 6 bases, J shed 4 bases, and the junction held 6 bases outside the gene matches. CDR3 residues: CASSLGAGGYNEQFF. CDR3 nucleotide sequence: TGTGCCAGCAGCTTAGGAGCGGGGGGGTACAATGAGCAGTTCTTC.

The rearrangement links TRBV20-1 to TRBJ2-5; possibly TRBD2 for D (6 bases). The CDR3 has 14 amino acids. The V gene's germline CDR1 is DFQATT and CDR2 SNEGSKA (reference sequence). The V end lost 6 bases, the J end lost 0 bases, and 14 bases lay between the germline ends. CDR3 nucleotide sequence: TGCAGTGCCTCGGGACTCCCGTACCAAGAGACCCAGTACTTC. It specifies CSASGLPYQETQYF.

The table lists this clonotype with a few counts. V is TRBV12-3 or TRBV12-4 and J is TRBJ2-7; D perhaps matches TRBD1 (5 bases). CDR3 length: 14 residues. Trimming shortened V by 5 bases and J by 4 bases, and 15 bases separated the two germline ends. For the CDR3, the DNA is TGTGCCAGCAGTCCTCAGGGCCATGGGTACGAGCAGTACTTC. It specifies CASSPQGHGYEQYF.

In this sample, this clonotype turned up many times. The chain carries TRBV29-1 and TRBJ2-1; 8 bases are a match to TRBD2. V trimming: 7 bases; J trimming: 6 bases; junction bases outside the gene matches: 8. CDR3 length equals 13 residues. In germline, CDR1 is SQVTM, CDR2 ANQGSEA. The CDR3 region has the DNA TGCAGCGCCCAGCCGGGGGGGCCCAATGAGCAGTTCTTC. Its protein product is CSAQPGGPNEQFF.

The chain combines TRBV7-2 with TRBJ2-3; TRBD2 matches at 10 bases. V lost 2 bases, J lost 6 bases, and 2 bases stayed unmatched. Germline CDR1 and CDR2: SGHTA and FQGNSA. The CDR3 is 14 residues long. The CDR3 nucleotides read TGTGCCAGCAGCTTAACTAGCGGGGTTGATACGCAGTATTTT. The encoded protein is CASSLTSGVDTQYF.

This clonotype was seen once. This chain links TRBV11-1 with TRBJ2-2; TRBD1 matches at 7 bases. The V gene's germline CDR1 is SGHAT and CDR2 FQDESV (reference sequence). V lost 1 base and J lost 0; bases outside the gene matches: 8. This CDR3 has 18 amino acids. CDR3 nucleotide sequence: TGTGCCAGCAGCTTAGACCCCGGGACAGACACGAACACCGGGGAGCTGTTTTTT. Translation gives CASSLDPGTDTNTGELFF.

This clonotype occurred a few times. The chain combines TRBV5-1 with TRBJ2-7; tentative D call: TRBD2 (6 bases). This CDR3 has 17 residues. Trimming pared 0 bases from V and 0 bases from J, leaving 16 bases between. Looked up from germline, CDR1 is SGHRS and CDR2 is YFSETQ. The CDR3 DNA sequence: TGCGCCAGCAGCTTGGGGGGCCAGGGACTTTACTCCTACGAGCAGTACTTC. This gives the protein CASSLGGQGLYSYEQYF. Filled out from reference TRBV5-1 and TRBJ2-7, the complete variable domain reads KAGVTQTPRYLIKTRGQQVTLSCSPISGHRSVSWYQQTPGQGLQFLFEYFSETQRNKGNFPGRFSGRQFSNSRSEMNVSTLELGDSALYLCASSLGGQGLYSYEQYFGPGTRLTVT.

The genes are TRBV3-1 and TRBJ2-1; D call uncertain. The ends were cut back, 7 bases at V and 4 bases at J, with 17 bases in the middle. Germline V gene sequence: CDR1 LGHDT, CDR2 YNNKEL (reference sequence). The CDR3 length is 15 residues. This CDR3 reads CASTPDPDPYNEQFF. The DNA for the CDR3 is TGTGCCAGCACTCCTGACCCGGACCCTTACAATGAGCAGTTCTTC.

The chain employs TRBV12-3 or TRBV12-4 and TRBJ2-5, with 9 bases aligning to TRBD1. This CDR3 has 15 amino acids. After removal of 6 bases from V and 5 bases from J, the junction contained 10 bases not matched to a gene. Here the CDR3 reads CASSPSGQGHETQYF. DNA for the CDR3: TGTGCCAGCAGCCCCTCGGGACAGGGTCACGAGACCCAGTACTTC.

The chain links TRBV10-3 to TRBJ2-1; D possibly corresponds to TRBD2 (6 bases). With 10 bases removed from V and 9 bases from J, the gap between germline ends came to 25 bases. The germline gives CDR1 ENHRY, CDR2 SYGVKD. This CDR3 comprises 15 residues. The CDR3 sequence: CATGEKASVRVEQFF. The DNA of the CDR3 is TGTGCCACAGGAGAAAAGGCTAGCGTCCGAGTTGAGCAGTTCTTC.

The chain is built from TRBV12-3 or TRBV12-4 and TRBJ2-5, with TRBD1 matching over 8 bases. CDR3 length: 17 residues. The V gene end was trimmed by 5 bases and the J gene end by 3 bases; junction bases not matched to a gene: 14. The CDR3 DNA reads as TGTGCCAGCAGTCCGTACCCCAGGGGGCGCGGGGAAGAGACCCAGTACTTC. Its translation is CASSPYPRGRGEETQYF.

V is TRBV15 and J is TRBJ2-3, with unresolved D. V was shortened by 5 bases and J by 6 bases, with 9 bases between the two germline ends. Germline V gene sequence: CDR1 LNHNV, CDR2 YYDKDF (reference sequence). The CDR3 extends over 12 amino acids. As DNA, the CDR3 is TGTGCCACCAGCGGCACTTTCGATACGCAGTATTTT. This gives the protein CATSGTFDTQYF.

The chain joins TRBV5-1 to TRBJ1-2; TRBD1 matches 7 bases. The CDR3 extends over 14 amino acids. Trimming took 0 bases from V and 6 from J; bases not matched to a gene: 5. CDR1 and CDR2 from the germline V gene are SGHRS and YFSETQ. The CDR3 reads CASSLARGENGYTF. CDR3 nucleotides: TGCGCCAGCAGCTTGGCCAGGGGGGAGAATGGCTACACCTTC.

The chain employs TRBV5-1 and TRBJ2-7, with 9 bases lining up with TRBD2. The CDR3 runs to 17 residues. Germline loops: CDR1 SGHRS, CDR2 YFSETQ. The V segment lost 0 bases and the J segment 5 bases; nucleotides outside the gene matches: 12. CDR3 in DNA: TGCGCCAGCAGCTTGGCCAGGGGGTCGACTAGCGGCGACGAGCAGTACTTC. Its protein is CASSLARGSTSGDEQYF.

The CDR3 protein is CASSHDRVLSSLHF. The CDR3 DNA reads TGTGCCAGCAGCCATGACAGGGTTCTATCGTCCCTCCACTTT. V usage is TRBV7-2 and J usage is TRBJ1-6, with 7 bases aligning to TRBD1. The CDR3 extends over 14 amino acids. Germline loops: CDR1 SGHTA, CDR2 FQGNSA. V trimming: 5 bases; J trimming: 14 bases; junction bases outside the gene matches: 12. The full variable domain, rest sourced from reference TRBV7-2 and TRBJ1-6, is GAGVSQSPSNKVTEKGKDVELRCDPISGHTALYWYRQSLGQGLEFLIYFQGNSAPDKSGLPSDRFSAERTGGSVSTLTIQRTQQEDSAVYLCASSHDRVLSSLHFGNGTRLTVT.

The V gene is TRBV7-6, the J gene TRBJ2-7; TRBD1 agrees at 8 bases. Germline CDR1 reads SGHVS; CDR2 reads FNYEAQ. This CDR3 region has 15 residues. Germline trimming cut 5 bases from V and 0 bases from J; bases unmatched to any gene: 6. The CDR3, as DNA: TGTGCCAGCAGCACAGGGGACAGGCTCTCCTACGAGCAGTACTTC. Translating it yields CASSTGDRLSYEQYF.